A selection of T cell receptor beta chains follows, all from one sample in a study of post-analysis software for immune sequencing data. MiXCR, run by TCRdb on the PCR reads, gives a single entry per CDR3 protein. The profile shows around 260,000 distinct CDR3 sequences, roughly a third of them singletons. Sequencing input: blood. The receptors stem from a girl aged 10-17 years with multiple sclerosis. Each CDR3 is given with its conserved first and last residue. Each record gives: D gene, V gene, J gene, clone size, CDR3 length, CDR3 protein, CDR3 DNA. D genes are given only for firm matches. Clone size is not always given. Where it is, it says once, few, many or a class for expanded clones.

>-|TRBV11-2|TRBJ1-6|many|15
CASSNGRQADSPLHF
TGTGCCAGCAGCAACGGGCGTCAGGCAGATTCACCCCTCCACTTT
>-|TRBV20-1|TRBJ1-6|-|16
CSAYIRTEGENSPLHF
TGCAGTGCTTACATTCGGACCGAGGGAGAGAATTCACCCCTCCACTTT
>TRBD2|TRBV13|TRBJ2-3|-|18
CASSLGLAGPLHTDTQYF
TGTGCCAGCAGCTTAGGCCTAGCGGGACCGCTTCACACAGATACGCAGTATTTT
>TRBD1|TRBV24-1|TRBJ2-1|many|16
CATSDLGQGLDNEQFF
TGTGCCACCAGTGACTTGGGACAGGGTCTCGATAATGAGCAGTTCTTC
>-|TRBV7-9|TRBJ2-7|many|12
CASSLLRDEQYF
TGTGCCAGCAGCCTCCTTCGGGACGAGCAGTACTTC
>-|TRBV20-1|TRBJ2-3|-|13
CSASGILTDTQYF
TGCAGTGCTAGCGGGATACTCACAGATACGCAGTATTTT
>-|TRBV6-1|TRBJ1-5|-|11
CASSERETQHF
TGTGCCAGCAGTGAGAGGGAGACCCAGCATTTT
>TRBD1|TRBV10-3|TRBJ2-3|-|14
CAISGSDRASTQYF
TGTGCCATCAGTGGATCCGACAGGGCGTCCACGCAGTATTTT
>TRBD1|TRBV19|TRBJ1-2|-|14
CASKGQGYNYGYTF
TGTGCCAGCAAGGGACAGGGGTATAACTATGGCTACACCTTC
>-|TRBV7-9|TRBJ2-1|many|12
CASSPTAIGQFF
TGTGCCAGCAGCCCAACTGCCATAGGGCAGTTCTTC
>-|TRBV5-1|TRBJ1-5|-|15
CASSLGSGSDQPQHF
TGCGCCAGCAGCTTGGGGTCAGGAAGCGATCAGCCCCAGCATTTT
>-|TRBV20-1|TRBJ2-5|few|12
CSARQGSETQYF
TGCAGTGCTAGACAGGGGAGCGAGACCCAGTACTTC
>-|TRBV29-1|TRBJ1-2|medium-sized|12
CSAPTGMNGYTF
TGCAGCGCACCTACAGGGATGAACGGCTACACCTTC
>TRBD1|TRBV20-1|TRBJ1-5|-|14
CSARTGRLNQPQHF
TGCAGTGCACGGACAGGGCGGCTAAATCAGCCCCAGCATTTT
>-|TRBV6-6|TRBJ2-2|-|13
CASSSPPTGELFF
TGTGCCAGCAGCTCACCCCCCACCGGGGAGCTGTTTTTT
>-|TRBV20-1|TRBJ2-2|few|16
CSARDGGGRNTGELFF
TGCAGTGCTAGAGATGGGGGGGGGCGTAACACCGGGGAGCTGTTTTTT
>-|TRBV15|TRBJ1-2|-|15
CATSRIGEANYGYTF
TGTGCCACCAGCAGAATTGGGGAGGCTAACTACGGCTACACCTTC
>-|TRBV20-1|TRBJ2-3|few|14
CSAKGTSSTDTQYF
TGCAGTGCTAAAGGGACATCTAGCACAGATACGCAGTATTTT
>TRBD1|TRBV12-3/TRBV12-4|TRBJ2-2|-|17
CASSLKGQGGNTGERFF
TGTGCCAGCAGTCTTAAGGGACAGGGAGGTAACACCGGGGAGCGGTTTTTT
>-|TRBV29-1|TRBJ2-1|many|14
CSVKGTLPYNEQFF
TGCAGCGTTAAGGGGACCCTACCCTACAATGAGCAGTTCTTC
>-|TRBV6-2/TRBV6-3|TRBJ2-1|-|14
CASSSASPYNEQFF
TGTGCCAGCAGTAGCGCCTCGCCCTACAATGAGCAGTTCTTC
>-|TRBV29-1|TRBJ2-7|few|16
CSVYSRTDTRSYEQYF
TGCAGCGTTTACTCTAGGACAGACACAAGGTCCTACGAGCAGTACTTC
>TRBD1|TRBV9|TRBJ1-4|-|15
CASSVGGTGNEKLFF
TGTGCCAGCAGCGTAGGGGGGACAGGGAATGAAAAACTGTTTTTT
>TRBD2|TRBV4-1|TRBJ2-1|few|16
CASSQMAGLGSNEQFF
TGCGCCAGCAGCCAAATGGCAGGACTAGGATCCAATGAGCAGTTCTTC
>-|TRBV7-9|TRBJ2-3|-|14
CASSQAGGSDTQYF
TGTGCCAGCAGCCAGGCGGGCGGCTCAGATACGCAGTATTTT
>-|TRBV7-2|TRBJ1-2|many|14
CASSRDRTDYGYTF
TGTGCCAGCAGCCGAGATCGGACAGACTATGGCTACACCTTC
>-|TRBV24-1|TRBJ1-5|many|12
CATSDPDQPQHF
TGTGCCACCAGTGACCCTGATCAGCCCCAGCATTTT
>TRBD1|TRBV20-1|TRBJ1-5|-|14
CSAGQGARNQPQHF
TGCAGTGCTGGACAGGGGGCGCGCAATCAGCCCCAGCATTTT
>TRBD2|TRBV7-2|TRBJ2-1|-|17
CASNTQGPLADYNEQFF
TGTGCCAGCAACACGCAGGGCCCACTAGCGGATTACAATGAGCAGTTCTTC
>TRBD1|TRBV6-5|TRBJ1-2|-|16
CASSNTQGTANYGYTF
TGTGCCAGCAGTAACACACAGGGGACGGCTAACTATGGCTACACCTTC
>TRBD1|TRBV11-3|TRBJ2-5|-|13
CASSFGQGGEQYF
TGTGCCAGCAGCTTTGGACAGGGGGGTGAGCAGTACTTC
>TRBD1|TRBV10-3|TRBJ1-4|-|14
CAISPDRGREKLFF
TGTGCCATCAGTCCGGACAGGGGCCGGGAAAAACTGTTTTTT
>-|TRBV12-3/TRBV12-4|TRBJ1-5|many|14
CASKDQGGNQPQHF
TGTGCCAGCAAAGACCAAGGTGGCAATCAGCCCCAGCATTTT
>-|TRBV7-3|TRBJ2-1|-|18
CASSNRGNGGRPDNEQFF
TGTGCCAGCAGCAATAGGGGGAATGGCGGGAGACCTGACAATGAGCAGTTCTTC
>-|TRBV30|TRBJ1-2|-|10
CACRGDGYTF
TGTGCCTGCCGAGGCGATGGCTACACCTTC
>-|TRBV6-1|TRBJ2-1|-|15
CASSEGSTVYNEQFF
TGTGCCAGCAGTGAAGGCTCGACAGTCTACAATGAGCAGTTCTTC
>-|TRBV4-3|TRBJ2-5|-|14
CASSPTGRRETQYF
TGCGCCAGCAGCCCTACAGGGAGGCGAGAGACCCAGTACTTC
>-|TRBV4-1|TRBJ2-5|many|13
CASSQGTQETQYF
TGCGCCAGCAGCCAAGGGACTCAAGAGACCCAGTACTTC
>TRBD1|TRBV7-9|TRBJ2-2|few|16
CASSRMDRGPTGELFF
TGTGCCAGCAGCCGGATGGACAGGGGGCCCACCGGGGAGCTGTTTTTT
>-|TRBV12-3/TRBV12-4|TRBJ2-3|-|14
CASSNRVPTHTQYF
TGTGCCAGCAGTAACCGGGTCCCAACCCATACGCAGTATTTT
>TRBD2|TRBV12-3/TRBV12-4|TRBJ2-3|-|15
CASSSLAGVSDKQYF
TGTGCCAGCAGCTCACTAGCGGGAGTGTCCGATAAGCAGTATTTT